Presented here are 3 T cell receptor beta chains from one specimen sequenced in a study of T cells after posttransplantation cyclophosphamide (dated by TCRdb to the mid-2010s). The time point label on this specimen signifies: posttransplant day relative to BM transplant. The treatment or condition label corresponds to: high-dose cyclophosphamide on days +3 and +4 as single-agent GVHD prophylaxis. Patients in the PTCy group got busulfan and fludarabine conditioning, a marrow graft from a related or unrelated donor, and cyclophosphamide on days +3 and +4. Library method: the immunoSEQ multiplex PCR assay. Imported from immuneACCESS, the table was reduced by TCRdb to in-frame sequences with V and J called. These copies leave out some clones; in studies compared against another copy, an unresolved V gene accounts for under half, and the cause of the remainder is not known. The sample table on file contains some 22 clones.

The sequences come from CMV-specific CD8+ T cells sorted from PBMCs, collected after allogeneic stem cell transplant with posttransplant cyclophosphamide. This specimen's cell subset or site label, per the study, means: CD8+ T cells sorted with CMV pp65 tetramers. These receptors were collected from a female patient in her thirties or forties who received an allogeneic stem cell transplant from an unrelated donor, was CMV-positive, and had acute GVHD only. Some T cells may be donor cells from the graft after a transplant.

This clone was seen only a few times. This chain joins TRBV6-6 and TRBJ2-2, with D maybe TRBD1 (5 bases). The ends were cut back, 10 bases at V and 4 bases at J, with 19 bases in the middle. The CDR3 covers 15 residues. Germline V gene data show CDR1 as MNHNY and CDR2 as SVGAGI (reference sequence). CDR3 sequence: CATFDSYNPTGELFF. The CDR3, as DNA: TGTGCCACCTTTGACAGCTATAATCCCACCGGGGAGCTGTTTTTT.

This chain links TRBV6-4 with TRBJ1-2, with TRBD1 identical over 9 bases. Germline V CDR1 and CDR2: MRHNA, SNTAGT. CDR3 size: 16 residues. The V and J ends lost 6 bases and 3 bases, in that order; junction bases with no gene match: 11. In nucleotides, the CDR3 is TGTGCCAGCAGCCAACAGACTGGGACAGGGCACTATGGCTACACCTTC. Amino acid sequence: CASSQQTGTGHYGYTF.

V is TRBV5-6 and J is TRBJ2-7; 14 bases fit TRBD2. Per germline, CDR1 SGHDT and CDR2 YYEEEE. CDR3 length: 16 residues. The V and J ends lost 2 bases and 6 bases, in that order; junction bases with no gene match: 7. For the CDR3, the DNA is TGTGCCAGCAGCTTCTTCGGGACTAGCGGGAGTGGCGAGCAGTACTTC. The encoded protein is CASSFFGTSGSGEQYF.